A selection of T cell receptor beta chains follows, all from one sample in a study of blood T cell repertoires in COVID-19. This table comes from immunoSEQ multiplex PCR, and its TCRdb copy is limited to in-frame clones, with some not included. The sample has about 320,000 clones; about 82% are singletons. Sequencing input: peripheral blood. Source of these receptors: a human donor in a cohort sampled during active COVID-19. The CDR3 runs from the conserved cysteine through the conserved F or W. The order of the fields is clone size, J gene, V gene, D gene, CDR3 protein, CDR3 DNA. D genes are given only for firm matches. For some rows the clone size is stated as once, few or many, or as a class when expanded; others skip it.

>.|TRBJ2-7|TRBV12-5|TRBD2
CASGSPTSGGHEQYF
TGTGCTAGTGGTTCTCCGACTAGCGGGGGCCACGAGCAGTACTTC
>.|TRBJ2-5|TRBV4-1|TRBD2
CASSQEGSGGIQETQYF
TGCGCCAGCAGCCAAGAGGGTAGCGGGGGGATCCAAGAGACCCAGTACTTC
>.|TRBJ2-1|TRBV18|TRBD2
CASSPMAGGSYNEQFF
TGTGCCAGCTCCCCCATGGCGGGGGGTTCCTACAATGAGCAGTTCTTC
>.|TRBJ1-3|TRBV5-5|.
CASSFYPGTSSGNTIYF
TGTGCCAGCAGCTTTTACCCGGGGACTAGCTCTGGAAACACCATATATTTT
>.|TRBJ1-5|TRBV27|.
CASSLRSGPQHF
TGTGCCAGCAGTTTACGATCCGGGCCCCAGCATTTT
>few|TRBJ2-1|TRBV7-8|TRBD1
CASSLRQGISDEQFF
TGTGCCAGCAGCTTAAGACAGGGGATCTCCGATGAGCAGTTCTTC
>.|TRBJ1-1|TRBV25-1|TRBD1
CASTGQGWSTEAFF
TGTGCCAGCACGGGACAGGGTTGGAGCACTGAAGCTTTCTTT
>many|TRBJ1-1|TRBV5-6|.
CASSSQFNEGTEAFF
TGTGCCAGCAGCAGCCAGTTTAACGAGGGCACTGAAGCTTTCTTT
>.|TRBJ2-7|TRBV11-3|.
CASSLGRGHPSYEQYF
TGTGCCAGCAGCTTAGGTCGCGGGCACCCCTCCTACGAGCAGTACTTC
>.|TRBJ2-7|TRBV11-2|.
CASSRRGGYEQYF
TGTGCCAGCAGCCGAAGAGGGGGCTACGAGCAGTACTTC
>.|TRBJ2-3|TRBV6-5|.
CASSYSSGRSTDTQYF
TGTGCCAGCAGTTACTCTAGCGGCCGATCCACAGATACGCAGTATTTT
>.|TRBJ2-7|TRBV7-9|TRBD1
CASSKQGIYEQYF
TGTGCCAGCAGCAAACAGGGGATCTACGAGCAGTACTTC
>.|TRBJ2-1|TRBV9|.
CASSVESLNEQFF
TGTGCCAGCAGCGTAGAAAGCCTCAATGAGCAGTTCTTC